This entry lists 8 T cell receptor beta chains sequenced from one sample in a study of identical twins. MiXCR was run by TCRdb on the 5' RACE reads, yielding one entry per CDR3 protein. The table includes about 720,000 distinct CDR3 sequences, around 8.3% detected once. These data are also associated with another study on yellow fever vaccine responses in identical twins.

The specimen sequenced was PBMCs. Receptors originate from a woman between 18 and 29 years old in good health.

This clonotype showed up just a few times. J is TRBJ1-5 and V is TRBV6-1, with D unresolved. Germline assignment: CDR1 MNHNS and CDR2 SASEGT. Trimming removed 7 bases at V and 4 bases at J, with 8 bases between. This CDR3 is 12 amino acids long. Here the CDR3 DNA reads TGTGCCAGCAACCGGTTAAATCAGCCCCAGCATTTT. As protein: CASNRLNQPQHF.

The sample holds many counts of this clonotype. The J gene is TRBJ2-7, the V gene TRBV3-1, with 11 bases identical to TRBD2. After removal of 4 bases from V and 4 bases from J, the junction contained 6 bases not matched to a gene. The V gene's germline CDR1 is LGHDT and CDR2 YNNKEL (reference sequence). There are 15 residues in the CDR3. CDR3 sequence reads: CASSLGTSGRYEQYF. The CDR3 bases are TGTGCCAGCAGCCTGGGGACTAGCGGAAGGTACGAGCAGTACTTC.

The CDR3: CASSTAMGQRLAGSTGELFF. In DNA, the CDR3 is TGTGCCAGCAGCACCGCTATGGGACAGCGACTAGCGGGGAGTACCGGGGAGCTGTTTTTT. The chain couples TRBV27 to TRBJ2-2, with 11 bases identical to TRBD2. V was clipped by 6 bases and J by 5 bases; unmatched bases: 20. This CDR3 region has 20 residues. Per the germline V gene, CDR1 is MNHEY and CDR2 is SMNVEV (reference sequence).

This chain connects TRBV7-3 to TRBJ2-1, with D tentatively TRBD2 (6 bases). This CDR3 has 14 residues. The V gene lost 1 base and the J gene lost 9 bases, with 13 bases spanning the gap. Germline lookup yields CDR1 SGHTA and CDR2 FQGTGA. The CDR3 here is CASSLRVAGSEQFF. The CDR3 bases are TGTGCCAGCAGCTTAAGGGTTGCGGGGAGTGAGCAGTTCTTC.

The J gene is TRBJ2-2, the V gene TRBV7-9; D may be TRBD1 (5 bases). Germline CDR1 and CDR2: SEHNR and FQNEAQ (reference sequence). CDR3 length equals 17 residues. V was shortened by 1 base and J by 5 bases, with 17 bases between the two germline ends. The CDR3: CASSLGRTLSNTGELFF. The CDR3 DNA is TGTGCCAGCAGCTTAGGTCGGACACTCTCCAATACCGGGGAGCTGTTTTTT.

V and J are TRBV5-1 and TRBJ2-3; D is possibly TRBD2 (6 bases). Germline lookup yields CDR1 SGHRS and CDR2 YFSETQ. The CDR3 has 16 amino acids. V lost 4 bases to trimming and J lost 0 bases, with 15 bases between them. CDR3 DNA sequence: TGCGCCAGCAGCGAGGGACTTCAGGCTAGCACAGATACGCAGTATTTT. Amino acid sequence: CASSEGLQASTDTQYF.

This clonotype has more than one count but fewer than ten. V gene TRBV2 combines with J gene TRBJ1-5; D call uncertain. The V gene's germline CDR1 is SNHLY and CDR2 FYNNEI. This CDR3 spans 15 amino acids. The V end lost 3 bases, the J end lost 0 bases, and 9 bases lay between the germline ends. CDR3: CASSEGSYSNQPQHF. CDR3 DNA sequence: TGTGCCAGCAGTGAGGGGTCCTATAGCAATCAGCCCCAGCATTTT.

The CDR3 DNA follows: TGTGCCAGCAGCCCGAGATTCGGGTTCGGAGCAGATACGCAGTATTTT. This encodes CASSPRFGFGADTQYF. The chain combines TRBV11-3 with TRBJ2-3; no reliable D call. Germline V gene data show CDR1 as SGHNT and CDR2 as YENEEA. V was cut by 5 bases and J by 4 bases, with 19 bases left in between. There are 16 residues in the CDR3.